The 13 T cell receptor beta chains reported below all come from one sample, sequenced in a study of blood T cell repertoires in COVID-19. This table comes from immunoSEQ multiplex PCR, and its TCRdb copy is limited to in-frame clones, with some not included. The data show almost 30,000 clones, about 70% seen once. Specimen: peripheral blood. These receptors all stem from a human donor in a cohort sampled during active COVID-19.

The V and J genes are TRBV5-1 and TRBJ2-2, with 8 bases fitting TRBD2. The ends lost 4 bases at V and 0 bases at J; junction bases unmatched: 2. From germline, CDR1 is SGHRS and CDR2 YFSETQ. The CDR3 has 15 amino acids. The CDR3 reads CASSLAGPNTGELFF. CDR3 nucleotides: TGCGCCAGCAGCCTAGCGGGTCCGAACACCGGGGAGCTGTTTTTT.

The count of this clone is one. The CDR3 protein is CASSRPEEIRPQHF. In DNA, the CDR3 is TGTGCCAGCTCAAGACCGGAGGAGATCAGGCCCCAGCATTTT. The chain carries TRBV18 and TRBJ1-5; no definite D call. Germline CDR1 KGHSH, CDR2 LQKENI. The CDR3 loop spans 14 amino acids. The germline V and J ends were trimmed by 5 bases and 9 bases, with 17 bases remaining between them.

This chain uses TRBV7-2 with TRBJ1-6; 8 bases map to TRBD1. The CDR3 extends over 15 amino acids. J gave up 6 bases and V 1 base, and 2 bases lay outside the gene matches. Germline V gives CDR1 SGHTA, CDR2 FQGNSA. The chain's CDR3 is CASSLVQGANSPLHF. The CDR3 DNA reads TGTGCCAGCAGCTTAGTGCAGGGGGCTAATTCACCCCTCCACTTT.

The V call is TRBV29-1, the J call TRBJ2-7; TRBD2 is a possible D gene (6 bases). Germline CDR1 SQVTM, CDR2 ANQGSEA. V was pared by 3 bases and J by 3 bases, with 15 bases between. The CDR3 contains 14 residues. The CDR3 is CSVEAAPSVYEQYF. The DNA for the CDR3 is TGCAGCGTTGAGGCTGCTCCTAGCGTCTACGAGCAGTACTTC.

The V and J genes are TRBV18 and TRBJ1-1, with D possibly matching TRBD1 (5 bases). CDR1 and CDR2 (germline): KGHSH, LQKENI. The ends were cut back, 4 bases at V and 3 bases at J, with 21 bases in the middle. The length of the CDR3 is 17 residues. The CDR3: CASSLYAFREDDTEAFF. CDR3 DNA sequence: TGTGCCAGCTCACTCTACGCTTTCAGGGAGGACGACACTGAAGCTTTCTTT.

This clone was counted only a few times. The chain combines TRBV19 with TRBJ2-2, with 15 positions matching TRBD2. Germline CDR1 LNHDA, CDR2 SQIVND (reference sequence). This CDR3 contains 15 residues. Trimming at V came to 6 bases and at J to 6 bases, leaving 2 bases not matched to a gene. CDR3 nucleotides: TGTGCCAGTAGGTGGACTAGCGGGGGGGCCGGGGAGCTGTTTTTT. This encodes CASRWTSGGAGELFF.

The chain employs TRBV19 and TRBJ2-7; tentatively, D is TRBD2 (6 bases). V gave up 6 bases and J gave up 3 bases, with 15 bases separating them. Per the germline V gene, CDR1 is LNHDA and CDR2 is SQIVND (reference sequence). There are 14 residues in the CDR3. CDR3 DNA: TGTGCCAGTAGGGTCCGATCGACTAGCTACGAGCAGTACTTC. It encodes CASRVRSTSYEQYF.

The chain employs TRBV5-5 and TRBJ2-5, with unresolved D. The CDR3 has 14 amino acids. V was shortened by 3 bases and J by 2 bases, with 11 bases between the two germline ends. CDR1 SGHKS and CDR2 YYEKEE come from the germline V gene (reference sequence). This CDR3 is CASSWSRLQETQYF. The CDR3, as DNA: TGTGCCAGCAGCTGGTCGCGGTTACAAGAGACCCAGTACTTC.

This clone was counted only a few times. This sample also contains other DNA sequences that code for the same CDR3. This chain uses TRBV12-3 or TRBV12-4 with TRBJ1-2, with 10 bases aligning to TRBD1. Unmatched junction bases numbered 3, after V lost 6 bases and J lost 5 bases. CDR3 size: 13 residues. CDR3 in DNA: TGTGCCAGCAGCCTGGACAGGGGGTATGGCTACACCTTC. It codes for CASSLDRGYGYTF.

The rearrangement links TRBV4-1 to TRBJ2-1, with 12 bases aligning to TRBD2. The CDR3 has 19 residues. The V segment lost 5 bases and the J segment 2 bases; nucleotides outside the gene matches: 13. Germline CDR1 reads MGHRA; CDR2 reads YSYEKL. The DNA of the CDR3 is TGCGCCAGCAGCGCAGCGGGGGCTAGCGGGGGGGCCCCCTACAATGAGCAGTTCTTC. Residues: CASSAAGASGGAPYNEQFF.

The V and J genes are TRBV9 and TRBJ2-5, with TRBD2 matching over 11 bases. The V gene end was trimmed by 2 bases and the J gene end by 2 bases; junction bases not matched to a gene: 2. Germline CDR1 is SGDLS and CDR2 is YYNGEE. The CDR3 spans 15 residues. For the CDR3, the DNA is TGTGCCAGCAGCGTCTCTAGCGGGGGGCAAGAGACCCAGTACTTC. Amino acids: CASSVSSGGQETQYF.

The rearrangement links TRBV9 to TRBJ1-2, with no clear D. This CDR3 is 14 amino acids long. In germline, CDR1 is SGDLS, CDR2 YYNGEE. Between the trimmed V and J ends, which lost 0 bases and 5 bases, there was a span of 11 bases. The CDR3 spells CASSVVPRLYGYTF. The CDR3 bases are TGTGCCAGCAGCGTAGTTCCCCGGTTGTATGGCTACACCTTC.

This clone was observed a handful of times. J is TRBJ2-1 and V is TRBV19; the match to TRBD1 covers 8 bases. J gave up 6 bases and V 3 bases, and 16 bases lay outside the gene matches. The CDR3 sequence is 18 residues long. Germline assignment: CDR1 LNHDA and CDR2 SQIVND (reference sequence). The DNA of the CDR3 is TGTGCCAGTAGTATCCCGACCGAGGGCAGGGGGCGCCCCAATGAGCAGTTCTTC. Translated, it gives CASSIPTEGRGRPNEQFF. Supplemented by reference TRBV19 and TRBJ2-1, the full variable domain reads DGGITQSPKYLFRKEGQNVTLSCEQNLNHDAMYWYRQDPGQGLRLIYYSQIVNDFQKGDIAEGYSVSREKKESFPLTVTSAQKNPTAFYLCASSIPTEGRGRPNEQFFGPGTRLTVL.